Listed below are T cell receptor beta chains from one sample, sequenced in a study of T cells in localized non-small cell lung cancer. Method: immunoSEQ multiplex PCR; TCRdb's copy keeps in-frame clones and lacks some. The profile shows 14,000 to 15,000 clones, approximately 85% of them singletons. Sequenced here: peripheral blood, sampled before any cancer treatment. These TCRs come from a female donor of 60 years or more with stage I squamous cell lung carcinoma. The CDR3 runs from the conserved cysteine through the conserved F or W. D genes are given only for firm matches. Some rows mark clone size as missing; the rest say once, few, many or name a class of expanded clone.

>TRBJ2-7|TRBV28|NA|NA
TGTGCCAGCAGTTTTTCTTACGAGCAGTACTTC
CASSFSYEQYF
>TRBJ2-1|TRBV5-1|NA|NA
TGCGCCAGCAGCTTGGGGGACCATGAGCAGTTCTTC
CASSLGDHEQFF
>TRBJ1-2|TRBV30|NA|NA
TGTGCCTGGAGCAGAAGGGATTATGGCTACACCTTC
CAWSRRDYGYTF
>TRBJ2-1|TRBV10-2|NA|NA
TGCGCCAGCACGGAGCGTCTAGCCAGGGATGAGCAGTTCTTC
CASTERLARDEQFF
>TRBJ1-6|TRBV2|NA|NA
TGTGCCAGCAGTAGCCGACAGAGCTCCTATAATTCACCCCTCCACTTT
CASSSRQSSYNSPLHF
>TRBJ1-1|TRBV5-6|once|NA
TGTGCCAGCAGCTTAGGGTTTGGGACTGAAGCTTTCTTT
CASSLGFGTEAFF
>TRBJ2-2|TRBV7-6|NA|TRBD2
TGTGCCAGCAGCTACACTAGCGGGGGGAACACCGGGGAGCTGTTTTTT
CASSYTSGGNTGELFF
>TRBJ2-7|TRBV11-2|once|TRBD2
TGTGCCAGCAGCGCGGGACTAGCGGGAGCCGAGCAGTACTTC
CASSAGLAGAEQYF
>TRBJ1-2|TRBV5-5|NA|TRBD1
TGTGCCAGCAGCTTGTTAGACAGGGGACGCTATGGCTACACCTTC
CASSLLDRGRYGYTF
>TRBJ2-7|TRBV28|NA|NA
TGTGCCAGCAGTTTACCCCGGAGGGGTTCCTACGAGCAGTACTTC
CASSLPRRGSYEQYF
>TRBJ1-1|TRBV28|NA|TRBD1
TGTGCCAGCAGTTTCCCCCCGACAGGGTCCAGGGGAGCTTTCTTT
CASSFPPTGSRGAFF
>TRBJ1-5|TRBV19|NA|NA
TGTGCCAGTGTCGCTGGGGAAACTCACACAGGACGGCCCCAGCATTTT
CASVAGETHTGRPQHF
>TRBJ2-2|TRBV4-2|NA|NA
TGTGCCAGCAGCCCAAATAGACAGGGAGGCACCGGGGAGCTGTTTTTT
CASSPNRQGGTGELFF
>TRBJ2-7|TRBV4-1|NA|NA
TGCGCCAGCAGCCAAGATCAGCCTGGGGACGAGCAGTACTTC
CASSQDQPGDEQYF
>TRBJ1-2|TRBV7-9|NA|TRBD1
TGTGCCAGCAGCCCTACACCGGACAGGGGGAACGGCTACACCTTC
CASSPTPDRGNGYTF
>TRBJ1-5|TRBV6-1|once|NA
TGTGCCAGCAGTGTGCTGTCGCATCAGCCCCAGCATTTT
CASSVLSHQPQHF
>TRBJ1-1|TRBV2|NA|NA
TGTGCCAGCAGGGGAGAGGCCCGGAGGACTGAAGCTTTCTTT
CASRGEARRTEAFF
>TRBJ1-4|TRBV6-6|NA|NA
TGTGCCAGCAGAGCCATACAGAATGAAAAACTGTTTTTT
CASRAIQNEKLFF
>TRBJ2-1|TRBV11-2|NA|NA
TGTGCCAGCAGCTTAGTGTGGCCTAGCCTTCGGAATGAGCAGTTCTTC
CASSLVWPSLRNEQFF
>TRBJ2-3|TRBV14|NA|TRBD1
TGTGCCAGCAGCCCGGACAGGGGAACAGATACGCAGTATTTT
CASSPDRGTDTQYF
>TRBJ1-6|TRBV10-1|few|NA
TGCGCCAGCAGCCAGGGGAGGGATTCACCCCTCCACTTT
CASSQGRDSPLHF
>TRBJ1-5|TRBV28|NA|NA
TGTGCCAGCAGTTTGCGGGGTGGGCAGCCCCAGCATTTT
CASSLRGGQPQHF
>TRBJ1-3|TRBV6-5|NA|NA
TGTGCCAGCAGAGACCCCGACAGGTCTGGAAACACCATATATTTT
CASRDPDRSGNTIYF
>TRBJ1-2|TRBV19|NA|NA
TGTGCCAGTAGTATATCCGGCTCGGGTGGCTACACCTTC
CASSISGSGGYTF
>TRBJ2-3|TRBV6-5|NA|NA
TGTGCCAGCAGTTACGGGGGTGGATTCACAGATACGCAGTATTTT
CASSYGGGFTDTQYF
>TRBJ1-4|TRBV19|NA|NA
TGTGCCAGTTCAATCGCAACTAATGAAAAACTGTTTTTT
CASSIATNEKLFF
>TRBJ1-5|TRBV19|few|NA
TGTGCCAGTAGTCTGCGATCTGACAATCAGCCCCAGCATTTT
CASSLRSDNQPQHF
>TRBJ2-5|TRBV18|few|NA
TGTGCCAGCTCACGGGACTTTCAAGAGACCCAGTACTTC
CASSRDFQETQYF
>TRBJ1-2|TRBV5-4|NA|NA
TGTGCCAGCAGCTTGAATTACTATGGCTACACCTTC
CASSLNYYGYTF
>TRBJ1-6|TRBV9|once|NA
TGTGCCAGCAGCGTAGCAGGGGAAAATTCACCCCTCCACTTT
CASSVAGENSPLHF
>TRBJ1-1|TRBV6-5|NA|NA
TGTGCCAGCAGTTTCACACATGCGAACACTGAAGCTTTCTTT
CASSFTHANTEAFF
>TRBJ2-1|TRBV4-2|NA|NA
TGTGCCAGCAGCCCTGAGGGGCCCAGCTCCTACAATGAGCAGTTCTTC
CASSPEGPSSYNEQFF
>TRBJ2-7|TRBV28|NA|TRBD2
TGTGCCAGCAGTGTCCCCGGGACTAGCGGCACCTACGAGCAGTACTTC
CASSVPGTSGTYEQYF
>TRBJ2-6|TRBV11-3|NA|NA
TGTGCCAGCAGCTTAGGGAGGGGGGCAGAATGGGCTGGGGCCAACGTCCTGACTTTC
CASSLGRGAEWAGANVLTF
>TRBJ2-1|TRBV6-1|few|TRBD2
TGTGCCAGCAGCTCTAGCGGGCCGTCCTACAATGAGCAGTTCTTC
CASSSSGPSYNEQFF
>TRBJ2-7|TRBV11-3|NA|TRBD1
TGTGCCAGCAGCTTAGGGGGACAGGGGAAGATCGGTTACGAGCAGTACTTC
CASSLGGQGKIGYEQYF
>TRBJ1-3|TRBV18|NA|TRBD1
TGTGCCAGCTCTTACGACAGGGTGAGCTCTGGAAACACCATATATTTT
CASSYDRVSSGNTIYF
>TRBJ2-3|TRBV4-1|NA|TRBD2
TGCGCCAGCAGCCAAGCCCTGCTAGCGGGGGGAAGCACAGATACGCAGTATTTT
CASSQALLAGGSTDTQYF
>TRBJ1-6|TRBV6-1|once|TRBD1
TGTGCCAGCAGTAGACAGGGATCCTATAATTCACCCCTCCACTTT
CASSRQGSYNSPLHF
>TRBJ2-2|TRBV7-8|NA|NA
TGTGCCAGCAGCTTAATGGGGCCTGCGAGCACCGGGGAGCTGTTTTTT
CASSLMGPASTGELFF
>TRBJ1-5|TRBV7-8|few|TRBD1
TGTGCCAGCAGCTTGACAGGGAGTAGAAGCAATCAGCCCCAGCATTTT
CASSLTGSRSNQPQHF
>TRBJ1-5|TRBV6-1|NA|TRBD1
TGTGCCAGCCTGGGGGACAGGGGTGGCAATCAGCCCCAGCATTTT
CASLGDRGGNQPQHF
>TRBJ2-5|TRBV19|NA|TRBD1
TGTGCCAGTAGTCCGGGACAGGGGGCCGGTTACTCTTGGGAGACCCAGTACTTC
CASSPGQGAGYSWETQYF
>TRBJ1-2|TRBV9|NA|NA
TGTGCCAGCAGCGCTTCCTACAGGATTACTAACTATGGCTACACCTTC
CASSASYRITNYGYTF